This T cell receptor (beta chain) came from a study of cytomegalovirus exposure and HLA in healthy donors. 13 Jbeta primers and 60 Vbeta primers were used for the PCR. TCRdb's copy holds only in-frame clones and misses some; the assay was immunoSEQ multiplex PCR. This table has roughly 110,000 clones, 75% appearing once. Per the germline V gene, CDR1 is MNHEY and CDR2 is SMNVEV (reference sequence). Trimming left V 6 bases short and J 5 bases short, with 13 bases between. The CDR3 is 13 residues long. V usage is TRBV27 and J usage is TRBJ1-2; unclear D gene. Material for sequencing was PBMCs. The TCR was taken from a male donor in good health and CMV-seropositive. In DNA, the CDR3 is TGTGCCAGCAGCTCTTTTTCGGGGTATGGCTACACCTTC. Amino acids: CASSSFSGYGYTF.